The sequence of this T cell receptor beta chain was determined in a study of cytomegalovirus exposure and HLA in healthy donors. A multiplex PCR was run with 60 Vbeta primers and 13 Jbeta primers. TCRdb's table, derived via immunoSEQ multiplex PCR, lists solely in-frame clones and lacks some. The sample contains about 140,000 clones, roughly 65% of which appear only once. The sequenced sample was PBMCs. The TCR originated in a woman between 25 and 40 years old in good health and CMV-seronegative.

CDR3 sequence (DNA): TGTGCCAGCAGCCTTGGACAAGAGGTTATCGCGAACACCGGGGAGCTGTTTTTT. This encodes CASSLGQEVIANTGELFF. This chain connects TRBV7-8 to TRBJ2-2, with a tentative D call TRBD1 (5 bases). The ends were cut back, 5 bases at V and 0 bases at J, with 19 bases in the middle. CDR3 length equals 18 residues. The germline V gene encodes CDR1 SGHVS and CDR2 FQNEAQ.